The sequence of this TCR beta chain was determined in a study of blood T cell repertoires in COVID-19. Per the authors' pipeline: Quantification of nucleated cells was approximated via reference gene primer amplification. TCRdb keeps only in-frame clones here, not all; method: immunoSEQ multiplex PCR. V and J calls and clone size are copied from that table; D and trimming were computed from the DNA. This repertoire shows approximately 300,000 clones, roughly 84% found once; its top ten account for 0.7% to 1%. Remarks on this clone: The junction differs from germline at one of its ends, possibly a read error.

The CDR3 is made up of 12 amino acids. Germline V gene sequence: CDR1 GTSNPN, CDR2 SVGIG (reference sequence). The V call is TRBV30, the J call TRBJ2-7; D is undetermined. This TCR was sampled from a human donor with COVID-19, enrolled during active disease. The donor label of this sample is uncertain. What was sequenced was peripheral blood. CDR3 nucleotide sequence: TGTACCTGGGCCCCCAGCTCCTACGAGCAGTACTTC. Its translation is CTWAPSSYEQYF.